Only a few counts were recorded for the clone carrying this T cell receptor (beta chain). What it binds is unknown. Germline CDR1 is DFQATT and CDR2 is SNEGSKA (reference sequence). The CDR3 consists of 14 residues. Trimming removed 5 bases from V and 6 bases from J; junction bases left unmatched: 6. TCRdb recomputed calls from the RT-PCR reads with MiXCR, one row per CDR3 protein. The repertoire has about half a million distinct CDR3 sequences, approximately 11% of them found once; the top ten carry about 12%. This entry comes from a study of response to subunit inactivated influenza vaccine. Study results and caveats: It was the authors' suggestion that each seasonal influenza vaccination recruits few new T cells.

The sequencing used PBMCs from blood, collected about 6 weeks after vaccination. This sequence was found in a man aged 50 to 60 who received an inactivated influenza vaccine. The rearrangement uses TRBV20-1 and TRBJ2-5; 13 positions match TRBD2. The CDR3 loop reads CSAGGLAGVKTQYF. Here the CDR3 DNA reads TGCAGTGCTGGTGGACTAGCGGGAGTAAAGACCCAGTACTTC.